This T cell receptor beta chain was obtained from a study of PD-1 blockade in classical Hodgkin lymphoma. Every patient was affected by relapse after autologous stem cell transplantation, while exposure to brentuximab vedotin was not uniform. General observations from the study: Compared with healthy donors, newly diagnosed patients reportedly showed lower baseline TCR diversity. After ASCT, patients who started nivolumab under 1 year later were excluded.

The assay was immunoSEQ multiplex PCR, and TCRdb's table has in-frame clones only and misses some. The table has 39,000 or so clones, 85% to 90% seen once. To note about this clone: As yet, its antigen is unknown.

Germline V lookup: CDR1 MNHEY, CDR2 SVGAGI. The CDR3 is 13 amino acids. The V end lost 0 bases, the J end lost 8 bases, and 10 bases lay between the germline ends. Sequenced material: peripheral blood mononuclear cells (PBMCs), taken before the second cycle of nivolumab. This TCR was sampled from a human donor with classical Hodgkin lymphoma. The J gene is TRBJ1-2, the V gene TRBV6-5; the D gene is possibly TRBD1 (5 bases). CDR3: CASSYSTGAGYTF. CDR3 in DNA: TGTGCCAGCAGTTACTCGACTGGGGCGGGCTACACCTTC.